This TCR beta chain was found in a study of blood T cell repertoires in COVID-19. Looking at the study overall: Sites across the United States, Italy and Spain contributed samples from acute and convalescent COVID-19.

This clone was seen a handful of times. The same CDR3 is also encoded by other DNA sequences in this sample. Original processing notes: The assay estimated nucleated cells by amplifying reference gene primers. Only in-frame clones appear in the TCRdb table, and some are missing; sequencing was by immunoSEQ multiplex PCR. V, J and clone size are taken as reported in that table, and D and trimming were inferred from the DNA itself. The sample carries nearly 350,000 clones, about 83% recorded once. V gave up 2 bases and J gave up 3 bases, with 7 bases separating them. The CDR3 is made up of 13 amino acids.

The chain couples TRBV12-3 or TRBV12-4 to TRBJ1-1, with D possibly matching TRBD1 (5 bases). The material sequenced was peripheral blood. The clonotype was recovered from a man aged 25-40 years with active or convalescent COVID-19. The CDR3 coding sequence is TGTGCCAGCAGTTTAACAGGATACACTGAAGCTTTCTTT. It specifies CASSLTGYTEAFF.